This T cell receptor beta chain was profiled in a study of lymphopenia after photon versus proton radiotherapy. Using immunoSEQ multiplex PCR, the repertoire was profiled, and TCRdb retains in-frame clones only, with some absent. The sample yields approximately 71,000 clones, roughly 88% seen once. The ends lost 2 bases at V and 6 bases at J; junction bases unmatched: 6. Germline CDR1 and CDR2: SGDLS and YYNGEE. The CDR3 runs 15 residues. The sequences come from peripheral blood, collected from a patient treated with photon-based radiotherapy. The receptor was isolated from a woman in her 70s with pancreatic cancer. V is TRBV9 and J is TRBJ2-1, with 9 bases that match TRBD1. The CDR3 region is CASSVGQGLPNEQFF. CDR3 DNA: TGTGCCAGCAGCGTGGGACAGGGCCTCCCCAATGAGCAGTTCTTC. Full variable domain (remainder filled in from reference TRBV9 and TRBJ2-1): DSGVTQTPKHLITATGQRVTLRCSPRSGDLSVYWYQQSLDQGLQFLIQYYNGEERAKGNILERFSAQQFPDLHSELNLSSLELGDSALYFCASSVGQGLPNEQFFGPGTRLTVL.